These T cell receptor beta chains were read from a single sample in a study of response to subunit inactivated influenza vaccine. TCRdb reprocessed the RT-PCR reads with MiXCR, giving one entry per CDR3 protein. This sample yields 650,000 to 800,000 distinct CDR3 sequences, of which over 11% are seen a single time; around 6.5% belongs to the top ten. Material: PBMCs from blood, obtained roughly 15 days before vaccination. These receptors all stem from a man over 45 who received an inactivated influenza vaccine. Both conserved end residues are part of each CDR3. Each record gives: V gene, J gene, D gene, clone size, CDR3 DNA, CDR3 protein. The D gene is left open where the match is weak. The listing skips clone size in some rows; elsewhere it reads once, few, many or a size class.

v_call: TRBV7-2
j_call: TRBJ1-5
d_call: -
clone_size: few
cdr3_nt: TGTGCCAGCAGCCGGACAGTAGATCAGCCCCAGCATTTT
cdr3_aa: CASSRTVDQPQHF

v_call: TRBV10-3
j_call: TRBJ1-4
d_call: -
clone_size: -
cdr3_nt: TGTGCCATCAGTGGGGCACCGTCGGGTAATGAAAAACTGTTTTTT
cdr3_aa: CAISGAPSGNEKLFF

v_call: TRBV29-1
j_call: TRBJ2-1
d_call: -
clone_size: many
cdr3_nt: TGCAGCGTTGAAGCGGGTATATCCTACAATGAGCAGTTCTTC
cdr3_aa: CSVEAGISYNEQFF

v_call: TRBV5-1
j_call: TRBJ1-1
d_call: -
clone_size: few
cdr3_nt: TGCGCCAGCAGCTTGGAGGGAAATGGGGGAATGAACACTGAAGCTTTCTTT
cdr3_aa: CASSLEGNGGMNTEAFF

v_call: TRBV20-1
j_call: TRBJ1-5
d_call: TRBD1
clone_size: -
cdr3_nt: TGCAGTGCTAGAGATAGGTACAGGGGGGCGTTTATTAGCAATCAGCCCCAGCATTTT
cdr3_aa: CSARDRYRGAFISNQPQHF

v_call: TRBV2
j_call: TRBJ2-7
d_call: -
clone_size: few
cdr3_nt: TGTGCCAGCACCGGACGGACATCCTACGAGCAGTACTTC
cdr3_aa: CASTGRTSYEQYF

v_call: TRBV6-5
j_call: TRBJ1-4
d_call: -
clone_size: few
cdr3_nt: TGTGCCAGCAGCTACGGGACCCCGGCAACTAATGAAAAACTGTTTTTT
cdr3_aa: CASSYGTPATNEKLFF

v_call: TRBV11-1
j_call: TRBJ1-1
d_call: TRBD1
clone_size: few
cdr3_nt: TGTGCCAGCAGCTTAGTTCAGGGGGCGCCTATCACTGAAGCTTTCTTT
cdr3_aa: CASSLVQGAPITEAFF

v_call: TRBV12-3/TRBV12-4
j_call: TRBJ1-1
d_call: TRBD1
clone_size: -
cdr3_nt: TGTGCCAGCAGTGCCCGGGACAGGGGAACTGAAGCTTTCTTT
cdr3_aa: CASSARDRGTEAFF

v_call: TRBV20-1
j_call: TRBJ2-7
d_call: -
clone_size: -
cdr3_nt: TGCAGTGCTTTAACGCCGTTCGAGCAGTACTTC
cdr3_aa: CSALTPFEQYF

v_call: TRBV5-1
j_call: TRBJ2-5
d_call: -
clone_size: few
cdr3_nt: TGCGCCAGCAGGGGTACAGGAAGAAACCAAGAGACCCAGTACTTC
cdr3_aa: CASRGTGRNQETQYF

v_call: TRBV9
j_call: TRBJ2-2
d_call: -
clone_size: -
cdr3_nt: TGTGCCAGCAGCGTAGCCGGGCACACCGGGGAGCTGTTTTTT
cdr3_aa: CASSVAGHTGELFF

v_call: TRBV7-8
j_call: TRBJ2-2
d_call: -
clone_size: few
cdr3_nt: TGTGCCAGCAGCTTAGCGCGAGGGCGGACTAACACCGGGGAGCTGTTTTTT
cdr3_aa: CASSLARGRTNTGELFF